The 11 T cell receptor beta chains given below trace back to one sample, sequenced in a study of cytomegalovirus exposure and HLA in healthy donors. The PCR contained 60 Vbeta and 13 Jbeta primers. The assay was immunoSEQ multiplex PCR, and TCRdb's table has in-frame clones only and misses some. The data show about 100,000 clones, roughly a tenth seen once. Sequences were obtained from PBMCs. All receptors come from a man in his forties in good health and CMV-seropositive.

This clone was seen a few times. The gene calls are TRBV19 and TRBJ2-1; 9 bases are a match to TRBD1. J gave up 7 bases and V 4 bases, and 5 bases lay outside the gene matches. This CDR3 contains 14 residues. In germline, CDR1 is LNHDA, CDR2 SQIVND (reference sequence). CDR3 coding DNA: TGTGCCAGTAGTACCAACAGGGGGCGGAATGAGCAGTTCTTC. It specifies CASSTNRGRNEQFF.

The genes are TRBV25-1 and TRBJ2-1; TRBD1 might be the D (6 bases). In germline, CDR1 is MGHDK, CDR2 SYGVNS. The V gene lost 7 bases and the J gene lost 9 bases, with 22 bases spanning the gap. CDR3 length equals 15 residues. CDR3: CASTSSAGDSIEQFF. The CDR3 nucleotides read TGTGCCAGCACTTCGAGTGCAGGGGATTCAATTGAGCAGTTCTTC.

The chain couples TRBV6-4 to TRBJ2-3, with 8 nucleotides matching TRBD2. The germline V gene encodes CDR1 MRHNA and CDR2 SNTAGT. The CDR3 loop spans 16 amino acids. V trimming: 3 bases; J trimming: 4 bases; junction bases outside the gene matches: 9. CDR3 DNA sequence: TGTGCCAGCAGTGAAGAGAGCGGGAGTCGGGCAGATACGCAGTATTTT. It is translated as CASSEESGSRADTQYF.

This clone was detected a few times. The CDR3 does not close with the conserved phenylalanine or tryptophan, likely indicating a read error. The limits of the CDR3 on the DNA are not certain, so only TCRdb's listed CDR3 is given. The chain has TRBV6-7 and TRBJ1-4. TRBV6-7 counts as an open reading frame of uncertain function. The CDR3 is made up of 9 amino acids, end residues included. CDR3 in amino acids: CASSYEARS.

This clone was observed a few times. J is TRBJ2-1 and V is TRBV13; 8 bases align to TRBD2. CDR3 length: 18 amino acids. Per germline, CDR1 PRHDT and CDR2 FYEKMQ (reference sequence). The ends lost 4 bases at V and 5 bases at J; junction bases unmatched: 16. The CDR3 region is CASSSVQSYLAGHNEQFF. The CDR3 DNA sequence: TGTGCCAGCAGCTCCGTCCAATCCTACCTAGCGGGTCACAATGAGCAGTTCTTC.

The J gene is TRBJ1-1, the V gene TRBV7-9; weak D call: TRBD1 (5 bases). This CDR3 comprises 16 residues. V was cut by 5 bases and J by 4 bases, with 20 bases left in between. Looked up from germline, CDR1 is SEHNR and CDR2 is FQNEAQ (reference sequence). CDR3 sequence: CASSHRAGRRGTEAFF. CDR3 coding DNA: TGTGCCAGCAGCCATAGGGCAGGGCGAAGGGGCACTGAAGCTTTCTTT. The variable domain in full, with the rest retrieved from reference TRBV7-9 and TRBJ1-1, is DTGVSQNPRHKITKRGQNVTFRCDPISEHNRLYWYRQTLGQGPEFLTYFQNEAQLEKSRLLSDRFSAERPKGSFSTLEIQRTEQGDSAMYLCASSHRAGRRGTEAFFGQGTRLTVV.

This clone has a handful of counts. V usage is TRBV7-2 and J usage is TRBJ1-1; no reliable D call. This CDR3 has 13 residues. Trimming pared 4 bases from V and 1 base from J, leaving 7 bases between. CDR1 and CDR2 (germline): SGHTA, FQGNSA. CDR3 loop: CASSSYTNTEAFF. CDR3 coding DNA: TGTGCCAGCAGCTCATACACGAACACTGAAGCTTTCTTT.

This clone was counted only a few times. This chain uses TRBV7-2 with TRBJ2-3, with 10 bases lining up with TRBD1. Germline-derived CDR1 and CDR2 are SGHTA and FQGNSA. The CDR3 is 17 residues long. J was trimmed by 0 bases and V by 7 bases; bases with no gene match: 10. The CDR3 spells CASTRFVGQGSTDTQYF. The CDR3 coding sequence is TGTGCCAGCACCCGATTTGTGGGACAGGGGAGCACAGATACGCAGTATTTT.

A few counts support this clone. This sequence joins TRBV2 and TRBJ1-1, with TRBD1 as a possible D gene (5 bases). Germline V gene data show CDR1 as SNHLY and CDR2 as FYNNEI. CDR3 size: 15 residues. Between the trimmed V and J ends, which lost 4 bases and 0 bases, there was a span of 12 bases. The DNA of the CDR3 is TGTGCCAGCAGTGTAGGGGACTTTTTGAACACTGAAGCTTTCTTT. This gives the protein CASSVGDFLNTEAFF.

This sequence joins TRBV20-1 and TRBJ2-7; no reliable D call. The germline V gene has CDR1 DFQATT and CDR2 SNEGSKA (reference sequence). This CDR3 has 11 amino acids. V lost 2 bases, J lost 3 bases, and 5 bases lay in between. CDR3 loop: CSARQVYEQYF. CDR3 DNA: TGCAGTGCTAGACAGGTCTACGAGCAGTACTTC.

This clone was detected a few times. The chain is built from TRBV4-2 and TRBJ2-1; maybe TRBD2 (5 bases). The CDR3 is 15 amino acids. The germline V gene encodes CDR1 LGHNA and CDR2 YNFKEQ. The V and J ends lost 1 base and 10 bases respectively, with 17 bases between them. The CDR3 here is CASSQGSLAVGEQFF. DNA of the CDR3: TGTGCCAGCAGCCAAGGCTCCCTAGCCGTGGGGGAGCAGTTCTTC.